The TCR beta chain under discussion was sequenced for a study of shared clonotypes between healthy human individuals. General study findings and limits: Shared across a few donors were around 4.7% of the naive CD4 clonotypes. The study found lower generation probabilities in non-shared clonotypes than in those shared by all four donors.

Investigators divided CD4+ cells into CD45RA+ naive and CD45RA-negative memory subsets. The CDR3 spans 12 residues. Per germline, CDR1 MNHEY and CDR2 SVGAGI. V lost 6 bases and J 7 bases, leaving 9 bases between the germline ends. Deep was the level at which the assay was run. TCRdb's copy holds only in-frame clones and misses some; the assay was immunoSEQ multiplex PCR. The sample lists over a million clones; 96% were seen once. Notes on this clone: Its target is unknown.

The receptor's source is a man aged 25-45 years in good health. The chain employs TRBV6-5 and TRBJ1-4; D is undetermined. The sequencing sample was made of naive CD4+ T cells sorted from blood. Subset described: CD45RA+ positively selected. CDR3 residues: CASSDSTEKLFF. The CDR3 DNA is TGTGCCAGCAGCGACTCGACTGAAAAACTGTTTTTT.